The clone carrying this T cell receptor beta chain was seen a few times. Its antigen is currently unknown. The time point is: patch test 1, 2 weeks after DPC sensitization. Treatment reported: therapeutic diphenylcyclopropenone sensitization with weekly scalp DPC. Only after blood had been drawn was each patch test applied. This entry is derived from a study of human T cells and chemical hapten exposure. TCRdb reprocessed the RACE reads via MiXCR and lists one record per CDR3 protein. The data contain roughly 86,000 distinct CDR3 sequences, about 11% of them seen just once; the ten biggest clones take up roughly 2.2%. Regarding the study as a whole: Expanded TCRs grouped into significantly more large CDR3 similarity clusters than controls produced. With patch test score, the counts of PT1 expanded TCRs showed a positive correlation.

The V segment lost 4 bases and the J segment 5 bases; nucleotides outside the gene matches: 3. Per germline, CDR1 LGHNA and CDR2 YSLEER. This CDR3 is built from 14 residues. This specimen was whole blood, taken in connection with sensitization to the hapten diphenylcyclopropenone (DPC). The TCR sequence derives from a man aged 35 to 55 with alopecia areata. Some clones in this sample may be carry-over from other donors' samples. The J gene is TRBJ2-3, the V gene TRBV4-3, with TRBD2 matching 10 bases. CDR3 protein: CASSPSGRIDTQYF. Here the CDR3 DNA reads TGCGCCAGCAGCCCTAGCGGGAGAATAGATACGCAGTATTTT.